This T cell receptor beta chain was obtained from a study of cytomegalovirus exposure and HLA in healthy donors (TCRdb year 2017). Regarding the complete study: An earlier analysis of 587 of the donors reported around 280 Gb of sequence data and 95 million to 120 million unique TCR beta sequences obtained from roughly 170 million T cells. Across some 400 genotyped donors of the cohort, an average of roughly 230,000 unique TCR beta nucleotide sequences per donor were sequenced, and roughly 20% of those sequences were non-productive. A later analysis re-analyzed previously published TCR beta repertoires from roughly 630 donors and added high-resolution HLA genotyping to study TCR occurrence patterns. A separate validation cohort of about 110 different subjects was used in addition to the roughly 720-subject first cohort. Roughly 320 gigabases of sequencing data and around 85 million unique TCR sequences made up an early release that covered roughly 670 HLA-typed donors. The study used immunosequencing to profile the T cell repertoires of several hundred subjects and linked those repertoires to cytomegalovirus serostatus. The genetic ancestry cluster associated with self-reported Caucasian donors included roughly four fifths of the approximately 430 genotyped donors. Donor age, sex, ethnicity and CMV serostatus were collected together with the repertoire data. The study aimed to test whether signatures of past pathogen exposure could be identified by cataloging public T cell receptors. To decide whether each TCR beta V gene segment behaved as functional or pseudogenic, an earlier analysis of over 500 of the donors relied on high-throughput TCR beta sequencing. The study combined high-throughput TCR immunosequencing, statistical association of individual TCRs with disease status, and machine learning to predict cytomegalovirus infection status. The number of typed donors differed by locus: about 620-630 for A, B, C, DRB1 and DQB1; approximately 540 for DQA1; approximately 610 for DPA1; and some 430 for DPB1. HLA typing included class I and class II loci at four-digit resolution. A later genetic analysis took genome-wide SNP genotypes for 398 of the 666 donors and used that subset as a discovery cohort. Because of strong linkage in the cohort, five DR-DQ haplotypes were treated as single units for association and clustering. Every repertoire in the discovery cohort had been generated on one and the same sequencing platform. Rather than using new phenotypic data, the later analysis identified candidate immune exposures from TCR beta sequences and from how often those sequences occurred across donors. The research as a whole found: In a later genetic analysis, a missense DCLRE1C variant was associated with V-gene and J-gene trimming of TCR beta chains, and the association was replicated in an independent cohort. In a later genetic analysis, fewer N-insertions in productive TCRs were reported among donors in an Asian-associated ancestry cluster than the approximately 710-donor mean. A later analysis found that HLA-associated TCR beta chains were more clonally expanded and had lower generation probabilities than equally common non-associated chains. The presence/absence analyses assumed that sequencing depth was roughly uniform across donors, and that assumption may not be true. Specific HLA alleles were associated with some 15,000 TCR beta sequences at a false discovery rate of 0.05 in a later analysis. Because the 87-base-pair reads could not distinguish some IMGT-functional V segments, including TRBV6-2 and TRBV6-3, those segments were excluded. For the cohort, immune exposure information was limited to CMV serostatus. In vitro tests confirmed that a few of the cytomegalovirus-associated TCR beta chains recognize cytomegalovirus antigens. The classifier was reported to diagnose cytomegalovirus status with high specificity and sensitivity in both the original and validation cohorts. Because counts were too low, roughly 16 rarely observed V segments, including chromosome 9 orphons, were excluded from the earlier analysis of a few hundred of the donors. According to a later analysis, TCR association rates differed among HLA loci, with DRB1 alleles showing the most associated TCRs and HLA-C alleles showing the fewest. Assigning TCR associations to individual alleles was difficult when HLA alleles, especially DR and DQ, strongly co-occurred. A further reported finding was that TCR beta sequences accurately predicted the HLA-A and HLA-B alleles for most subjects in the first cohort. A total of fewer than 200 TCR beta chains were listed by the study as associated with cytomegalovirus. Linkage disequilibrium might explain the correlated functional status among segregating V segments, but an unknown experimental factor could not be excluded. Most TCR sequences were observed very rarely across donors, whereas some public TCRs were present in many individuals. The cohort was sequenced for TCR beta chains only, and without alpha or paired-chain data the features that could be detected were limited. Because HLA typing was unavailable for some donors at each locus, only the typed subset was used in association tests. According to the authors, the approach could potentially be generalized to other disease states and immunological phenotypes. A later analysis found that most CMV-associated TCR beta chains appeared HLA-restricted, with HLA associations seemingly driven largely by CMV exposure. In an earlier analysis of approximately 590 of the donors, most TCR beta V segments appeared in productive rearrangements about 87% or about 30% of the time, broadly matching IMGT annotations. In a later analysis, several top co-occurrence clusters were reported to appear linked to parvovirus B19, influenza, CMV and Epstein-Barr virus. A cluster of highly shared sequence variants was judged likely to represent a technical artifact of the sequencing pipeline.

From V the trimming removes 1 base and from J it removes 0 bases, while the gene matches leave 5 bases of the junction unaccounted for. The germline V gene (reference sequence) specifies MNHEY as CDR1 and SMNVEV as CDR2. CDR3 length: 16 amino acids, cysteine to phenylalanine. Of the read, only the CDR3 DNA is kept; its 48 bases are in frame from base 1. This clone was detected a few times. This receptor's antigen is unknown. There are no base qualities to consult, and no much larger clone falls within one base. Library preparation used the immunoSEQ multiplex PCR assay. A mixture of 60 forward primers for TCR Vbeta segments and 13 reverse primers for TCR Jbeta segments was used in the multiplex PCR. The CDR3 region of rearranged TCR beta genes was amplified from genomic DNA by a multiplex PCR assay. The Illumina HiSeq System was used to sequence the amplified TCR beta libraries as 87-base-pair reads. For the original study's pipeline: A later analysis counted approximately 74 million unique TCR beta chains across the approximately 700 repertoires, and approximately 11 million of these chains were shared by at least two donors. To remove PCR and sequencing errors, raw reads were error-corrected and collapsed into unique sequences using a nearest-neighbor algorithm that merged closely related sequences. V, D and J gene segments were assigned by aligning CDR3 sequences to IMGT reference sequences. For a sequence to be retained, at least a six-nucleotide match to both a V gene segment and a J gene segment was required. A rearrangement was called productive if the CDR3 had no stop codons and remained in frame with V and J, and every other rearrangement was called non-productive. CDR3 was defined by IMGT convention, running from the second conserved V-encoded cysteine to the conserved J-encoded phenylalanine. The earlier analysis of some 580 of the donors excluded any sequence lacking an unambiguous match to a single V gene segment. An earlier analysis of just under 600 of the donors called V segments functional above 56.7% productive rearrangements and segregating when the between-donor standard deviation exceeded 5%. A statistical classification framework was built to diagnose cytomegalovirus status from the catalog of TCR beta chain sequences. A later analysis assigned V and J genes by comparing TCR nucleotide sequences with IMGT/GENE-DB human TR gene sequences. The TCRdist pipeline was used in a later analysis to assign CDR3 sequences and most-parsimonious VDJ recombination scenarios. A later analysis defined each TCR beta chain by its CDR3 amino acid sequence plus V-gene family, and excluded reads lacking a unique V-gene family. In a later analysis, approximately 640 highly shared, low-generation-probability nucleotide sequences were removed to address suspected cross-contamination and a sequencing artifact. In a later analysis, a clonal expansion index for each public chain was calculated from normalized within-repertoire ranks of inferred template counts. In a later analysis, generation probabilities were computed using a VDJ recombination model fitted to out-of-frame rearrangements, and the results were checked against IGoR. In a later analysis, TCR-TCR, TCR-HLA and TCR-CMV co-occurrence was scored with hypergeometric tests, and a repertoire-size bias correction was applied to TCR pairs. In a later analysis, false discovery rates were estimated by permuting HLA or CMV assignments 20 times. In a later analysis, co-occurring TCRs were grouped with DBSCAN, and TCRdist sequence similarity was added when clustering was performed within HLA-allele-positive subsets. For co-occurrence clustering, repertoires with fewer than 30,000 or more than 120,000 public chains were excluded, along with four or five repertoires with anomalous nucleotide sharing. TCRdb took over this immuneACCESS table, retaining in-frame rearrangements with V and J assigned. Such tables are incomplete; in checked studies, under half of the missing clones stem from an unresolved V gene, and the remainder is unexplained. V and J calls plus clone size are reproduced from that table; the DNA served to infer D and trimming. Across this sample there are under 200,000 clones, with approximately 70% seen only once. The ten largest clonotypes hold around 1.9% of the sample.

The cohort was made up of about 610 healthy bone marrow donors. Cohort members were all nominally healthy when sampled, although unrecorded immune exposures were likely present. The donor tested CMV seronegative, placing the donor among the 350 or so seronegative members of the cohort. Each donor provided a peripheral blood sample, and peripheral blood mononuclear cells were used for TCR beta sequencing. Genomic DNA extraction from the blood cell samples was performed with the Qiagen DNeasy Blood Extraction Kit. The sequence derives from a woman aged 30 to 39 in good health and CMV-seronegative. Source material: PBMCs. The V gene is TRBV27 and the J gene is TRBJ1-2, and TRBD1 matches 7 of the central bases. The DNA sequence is TGTGCCAGCAGTTTATGGGCCCAGGGGGCTAACTATGGCTACACCTTC. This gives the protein CASSLWAQGANYGYTF.